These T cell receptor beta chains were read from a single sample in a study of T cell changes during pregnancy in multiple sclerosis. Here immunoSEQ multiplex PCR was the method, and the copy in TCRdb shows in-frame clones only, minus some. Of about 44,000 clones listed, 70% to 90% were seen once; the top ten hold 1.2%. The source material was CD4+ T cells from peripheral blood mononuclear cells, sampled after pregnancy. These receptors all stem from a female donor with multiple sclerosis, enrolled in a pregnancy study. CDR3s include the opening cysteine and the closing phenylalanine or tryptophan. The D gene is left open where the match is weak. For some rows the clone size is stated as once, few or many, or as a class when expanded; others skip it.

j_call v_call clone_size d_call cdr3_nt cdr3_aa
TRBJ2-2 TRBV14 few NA TGTGCCAGCAGCCAAGACCTACCGGGAGCCGGGGAGCTGTTTTTT CASSQDLPGAGELFF
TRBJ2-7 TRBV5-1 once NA TGCGCCAGCAGTAGAAACTCGGGAGCTGGAGAGCAGTACTTC CASSRNSGAGEQYF
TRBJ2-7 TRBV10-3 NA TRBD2 TGTGCCATCACCCCAACTAGCGGGAGGGGCGAGCAGTACTTC CAITPTSGRGEQYF
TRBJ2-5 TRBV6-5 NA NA TGTGCCAGCAGCCGCGACAGGTTGAGGGAGCAGTACTTC CASSRDRLREQYF
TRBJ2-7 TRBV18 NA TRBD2 TGTGCCAGCTCACGATCATCCGGGGGGGGAGGGTACGAGCAGTACTTC CASSRSSGGGGYEQYF
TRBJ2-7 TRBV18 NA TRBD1 TGTGCCAGCTCACCTCGTGTCTCCGGGACAGAGAGCTCCTACGAGCAGTACTTC CASSPRVSGTESSYEQYF
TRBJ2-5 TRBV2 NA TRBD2 TGTGCCAGCAATCCGGGACTAGAGGCGACCCAGTACTTC CASNPGLEATQYF
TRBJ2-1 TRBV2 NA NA TGTGCCAGCAGTGCGTTGCAAGGACTACAGAAAGGCAATGAGCAGTTCTTC CASSALQGLQKGNEQFF
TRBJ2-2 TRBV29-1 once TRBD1 TGCAGCGTACTAAGACAGGGTAACACCGGGGAGCTGTTTTTT CSVLRQGNTGELFF
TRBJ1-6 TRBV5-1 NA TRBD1 TGCGCCAGCAGCTTTCGACAGGGATTTAATTCACCCCTCCACTTT CASSFRQGFNSPLHF
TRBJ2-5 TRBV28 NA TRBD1 TGTGCCAGCCTAGGACAGGGGAGCCTGGTACAGACCCAGTACTTC CASLGQGSLVQTQYF
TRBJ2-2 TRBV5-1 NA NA TGCGCCAGCAGCTTGGGCCCCGGGGTTGTAACCGGGGAGCTGTTTTTT CASSLGPGVVTGELFF
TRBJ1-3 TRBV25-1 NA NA TGTGCCAGCAGTGAGCCCGGGGAGAACACCATATATTTT CASSEPGENTIYF
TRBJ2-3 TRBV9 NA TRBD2 TGTGCCAGCAGCTTTGGACTAGCTGGCACAGATACGCAGTATTTT CASSFGLAGTDTQYF
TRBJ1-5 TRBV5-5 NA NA TGTGCCAGCAGCTTAGAACTCCGGGAGGGACAGCCCCAGCATTTT CASSLELREGQPQHF
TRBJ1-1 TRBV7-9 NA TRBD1 TGTGCCACCTTGTACGCGGGCAGGGGGATGAACACTGAAGCTTTCTTT CATLYAGRGMNTEAFF
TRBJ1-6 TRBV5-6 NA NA TGTGCCAGCAGCCTCCGAACCGGGGGGGCGGAAAGTAATTCACCCCTCCACTTT CASSLRTGGAESNSPLHF
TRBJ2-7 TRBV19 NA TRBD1 TGTGCCAGTAGTCTCTCCGGGACAGACACCTACGAGCAGTACTTC CASSLSGTDTYEQYF
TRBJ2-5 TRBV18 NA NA TGTGCCAGCTCACCCCCCAAGGGGGAGACCCAGTACTTC CASSPPKGETQYF
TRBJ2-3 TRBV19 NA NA TGTGCCAGTAGTATAGACGGGAGAGGCCCAGATACGCAGTATTTT CASSIDGRGPDTQYF
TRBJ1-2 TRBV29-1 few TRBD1 TGCAGCGTTGAAGGTGCATGGACAGGGTATGGCTACACCTTC CSVEGAWTGYGYTF
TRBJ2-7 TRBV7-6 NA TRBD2 TGTGCCAGCAGCTTAGAGGCGGGGGACTCCTACGAGCAGTACTTC CASSLEAGDSYEQYF
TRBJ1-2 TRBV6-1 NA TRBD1 TGTGCCAGCAGTGAAGGCAGCACAGGGGACCGATATGGCTACACCTTC CASSEGSTGDRYGYTF
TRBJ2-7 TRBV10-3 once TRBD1 TGTGCCATCAGATCGACAGGGGTCGACGAGCAGTACTTC CAIRSTGVDEQYF
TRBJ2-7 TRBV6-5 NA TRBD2 TGTGCCAGCAGTCGGACTAGCGGGGTATACGAGCAGTACTTC CASSRTSGVYEQYF
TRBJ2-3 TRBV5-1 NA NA TGCGCCAGCAGCTTGCAACCGGGGGATACGCAGTATTTT CASSLQPGDTQYF
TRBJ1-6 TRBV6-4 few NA TGTGCCAGCAGTGACTCGGAGGGATCACCCCTCCACTTT CASSDSEGSPLHF
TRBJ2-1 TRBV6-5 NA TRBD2 TGTGCCAGCAGTTACTCGGGGACTAGCGGGAGCGGTGAGCAGTTCTTC CASSYSGTSGSGEQFF
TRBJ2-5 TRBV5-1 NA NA TGCGCCAGCAGCCCCACCCCTTTGACAGTCCTCGGGACCCAGTACTTC CASSPTPLTVLGTQYF
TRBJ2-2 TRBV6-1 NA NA TGTGCCAGCAGTGAACCTTGGCATTCCACCGGGGAGCTGTTTTTT CASSEPWHSTGELFF
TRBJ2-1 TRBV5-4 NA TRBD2 TGTGCCAGCAGCTCCTCGGGACTAGCGGGGGTGGGCAATGAGCAGTTCTTC CASSSSGLAGVGNEQFF
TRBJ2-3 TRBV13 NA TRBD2 TGTGCCAGCAGCCTACGACTAGCGGGATCCGATACGCAGTATTTT CASSLRLAGSDTQYF
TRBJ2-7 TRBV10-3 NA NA TGTGCCATCACGATGGGGGCGGACCAGGGGGGAGAGCAGTACTTC CAITMGADQGGEQYF
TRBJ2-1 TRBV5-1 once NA TGCGCCAGCAGCACAGGGAGGGAGTCCGATGAGCAGTTCTTC CASSTGRESDEQFF
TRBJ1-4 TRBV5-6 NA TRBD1 TGTGCCAGCAGCTTCGGGGGACAGGCAGGTGAAAAACTGTTTTTT CASSFGGQAGEKLFF
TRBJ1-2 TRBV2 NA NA TGTGCCATACAGGGTGTCAACTATGGCTACACCTTC CAIQGVNYGYTF
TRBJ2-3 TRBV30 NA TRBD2 TGTGCCTGGATTCCTCCGGGACTAGCGGGAGTAGCGGATACGCAGTATTTT CAWIPPGLAGVADTQYF